These 3 T cell receptor beta chains were sequenced from one sample in a study of blood T cells in healthy people across ages. Together with a sample-barcoded 5' primer, a J-beta primer mix was included in a second PCR lasting about 7 to 11 cycles. TCRdb re-called the 5' RACE reads with MiXCR, one entry per CDR3 protein. This table holds over a million distinct CDR3 sequences, approximately 25% found once. This sample was shared with a second study, whose subject was T cells of mothers and their children.

Source material: blood. These receptors all come from a girl aged 2-10 years in good health.

This clonotype was counted only a few times. V and J are TRBV28 and TRBJ1-6; D is undetermined. Germline CDR1 MDHEN, CDR2 SYDVKM. The CDR3 has 13 residues. Trimming took off 6 bases at V and 6 bases at J, with 9 bases between the two ends. The CDR3 DNA sequence: TGTGCCAGCAGGGGTCCCCTTAATTCACCCCTCCACTTT. This gives the protein CASRGPLNSPLHF.

There are a few counts of this clonotype. The chain combines TRBV6-5 with TRBJ1-6, with 9 nucleotides matching TRBD1. Germline loops: CDR1 MNHEY, CDR2 SVGAGI. This CDR3 is 14 amino acids long. Trimming removed 7 bases from V and 7 bases from J; junction bases left unmatched: 5. Here the CDR3 reads CASTQGQGNSPLHF. The DNA of the CDR3 is TGTGCCAGCACACAAGGACAGGGGAATTCACCCCTCCACTTT.

This chain uses TRBV29-1 with TRBJ2-5; a weak D match, TRBD2 (6 bases). Per germline, CDR1 SQVTM and CDR2 ANQGSEA. This CDR3 has 12 residues. Trimming took 5 bases from V and 5 from J, leaving 12 bases between them. CDR3 bases: TGCAGCGTTTTGGGGGAGGACGAGACCCAGTACTTC. It encodes CSVLGEDETQYF.